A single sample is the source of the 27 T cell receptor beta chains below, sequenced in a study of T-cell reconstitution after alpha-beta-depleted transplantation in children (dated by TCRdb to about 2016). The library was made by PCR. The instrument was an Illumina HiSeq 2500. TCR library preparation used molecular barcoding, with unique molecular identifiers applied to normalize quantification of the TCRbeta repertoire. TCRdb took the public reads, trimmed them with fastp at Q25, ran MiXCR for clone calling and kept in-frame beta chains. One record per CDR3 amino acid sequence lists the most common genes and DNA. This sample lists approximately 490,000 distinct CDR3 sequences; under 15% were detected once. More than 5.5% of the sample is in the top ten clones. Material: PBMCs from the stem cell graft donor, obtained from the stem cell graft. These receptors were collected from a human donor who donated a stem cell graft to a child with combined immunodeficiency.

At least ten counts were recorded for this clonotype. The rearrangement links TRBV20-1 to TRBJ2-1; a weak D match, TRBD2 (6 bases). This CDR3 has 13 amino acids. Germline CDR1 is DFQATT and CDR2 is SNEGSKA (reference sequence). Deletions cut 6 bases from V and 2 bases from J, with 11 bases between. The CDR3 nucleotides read TGCAGTGCCACGGGAGACCCCTACAATGAGCAGTTCTTC. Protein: CSATGDPYNEQFF.

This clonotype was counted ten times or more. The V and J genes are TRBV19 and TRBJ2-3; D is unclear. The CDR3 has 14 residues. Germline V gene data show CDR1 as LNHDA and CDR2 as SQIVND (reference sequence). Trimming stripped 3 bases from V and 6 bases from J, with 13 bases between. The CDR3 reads CASSIHESWDTQYF. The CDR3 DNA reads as TGTGCCAGTAGTATCCACGAGAGCTGGGATACGCAGTATTTT.

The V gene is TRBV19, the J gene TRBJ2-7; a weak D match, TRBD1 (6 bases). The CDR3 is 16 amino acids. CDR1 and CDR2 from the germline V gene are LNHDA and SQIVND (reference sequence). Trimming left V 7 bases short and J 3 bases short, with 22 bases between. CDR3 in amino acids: CASKPPGSQGIYEQYF. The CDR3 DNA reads TGTGCCAGTAAACCCCCCGGAAGCCAGGGGATCTACGAGCAGTACTTC.

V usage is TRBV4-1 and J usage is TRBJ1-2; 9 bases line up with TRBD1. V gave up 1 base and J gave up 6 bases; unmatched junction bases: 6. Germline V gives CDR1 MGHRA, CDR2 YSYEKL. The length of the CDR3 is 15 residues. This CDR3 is CASSQVNTGGHGYTF. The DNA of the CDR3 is TGCGCCAGCAGCCAAGTCAATACAGGGGGCCATGGCTACACCTTC.

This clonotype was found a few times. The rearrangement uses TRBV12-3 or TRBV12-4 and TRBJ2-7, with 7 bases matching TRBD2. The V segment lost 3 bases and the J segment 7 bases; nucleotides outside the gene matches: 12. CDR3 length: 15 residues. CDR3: CASSFYGGGNREQYF. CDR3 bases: TGTGCCAGCAGTTTCTATGGGGGGGGGAATAGGGAGCAGTACTTC.

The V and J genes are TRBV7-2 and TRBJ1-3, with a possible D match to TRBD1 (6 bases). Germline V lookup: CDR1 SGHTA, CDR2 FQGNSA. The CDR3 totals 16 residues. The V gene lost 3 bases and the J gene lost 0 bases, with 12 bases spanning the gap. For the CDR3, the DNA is TGTGCCAGCAGCTTCGAACAGGGTCGCTCTGGAAACACCATATATTTT. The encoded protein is CASSFEQGRSGNTIYF.

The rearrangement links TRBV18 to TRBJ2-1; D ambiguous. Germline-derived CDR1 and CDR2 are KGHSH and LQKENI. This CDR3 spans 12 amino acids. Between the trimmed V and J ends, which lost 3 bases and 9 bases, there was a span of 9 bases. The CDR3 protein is CASSPADPEQFF. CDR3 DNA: TGTGCCAGCTCACCGGCGGACCCTGAGCAGTTCTTC.

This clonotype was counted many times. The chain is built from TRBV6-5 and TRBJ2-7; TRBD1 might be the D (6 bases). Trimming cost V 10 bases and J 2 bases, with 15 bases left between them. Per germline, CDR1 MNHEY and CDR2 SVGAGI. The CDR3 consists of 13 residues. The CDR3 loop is CATARGRAYEQYF. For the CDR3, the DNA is TGTGCCACCGCCAGGGGCAGAGCCTACGAGCAGTACTTC.

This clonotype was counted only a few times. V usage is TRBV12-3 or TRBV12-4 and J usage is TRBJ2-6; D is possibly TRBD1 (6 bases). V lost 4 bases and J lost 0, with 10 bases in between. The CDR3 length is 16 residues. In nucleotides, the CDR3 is TGTGCCAGCAGTTCCTCAGGGGTCTCTGGGGCCAACGTCCTGACTTTC. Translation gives CASSSSGVSGANVLTF.

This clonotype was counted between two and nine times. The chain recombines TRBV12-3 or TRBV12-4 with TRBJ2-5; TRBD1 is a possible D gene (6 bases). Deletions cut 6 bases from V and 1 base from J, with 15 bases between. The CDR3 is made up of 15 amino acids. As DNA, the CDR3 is TGTGCCAGCAGCAACCCCACAGGGCTCCAAGAGACCCAGTACTTC. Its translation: CASSNPTGLQETQYF.

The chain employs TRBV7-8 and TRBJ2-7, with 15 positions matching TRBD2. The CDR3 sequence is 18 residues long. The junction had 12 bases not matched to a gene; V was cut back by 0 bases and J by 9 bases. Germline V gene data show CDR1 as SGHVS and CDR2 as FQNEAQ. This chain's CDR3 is CASSLAHGLAGGRNGQYF. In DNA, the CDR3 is TGTGCCAGCAGCTTAGCGCATGGACTAGCGGGAGGGAGGAATGGGCAGTACTTC.

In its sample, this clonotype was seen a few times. CDR3 bases: TGTGCCAGCAGTGCCGACGGAGACAGGGGGCTCGGCGAGCAGTACTTC. As protein: CASSADGDRGLGEQYF. The rearrangement joins TRBV6-1 to TRBJ2-7; 10 positions agree with TRBD1. V lost 4 bases to trimming and J lost 6 bases; unmatched junction nucleotides: 12. Germline CDR1 MNHNS, CDR2 SASEGT. The CDR3 length is 16 residues.

CDR3 region: CASSYQQSNTGELFF. The CDR3 coding sequence is TGTGCCAGCAGTTATCAACAGTCGAACACCGGGGAGCTGTTTTTT. The chain is built from TRBV6-5 and TRBJ2-2; no firm D call. The CDR3 spans 15 residues. The germline V gene has CDR1 MNHEY and CDR2 SVGAGI. Trimming shortened V by 3 bases and J by 0 bases, and 8 bases separated the two germline ends.

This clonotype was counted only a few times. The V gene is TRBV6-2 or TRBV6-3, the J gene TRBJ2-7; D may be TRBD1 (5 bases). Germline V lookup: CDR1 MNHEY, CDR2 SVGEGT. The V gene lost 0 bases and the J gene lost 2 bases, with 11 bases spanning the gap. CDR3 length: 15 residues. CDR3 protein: CASSYSGRVPYEQYF. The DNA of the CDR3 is TGTGCCAGCAGTTACTCTGGCAGGGTCCCCTACGAGCAGTACTTC.

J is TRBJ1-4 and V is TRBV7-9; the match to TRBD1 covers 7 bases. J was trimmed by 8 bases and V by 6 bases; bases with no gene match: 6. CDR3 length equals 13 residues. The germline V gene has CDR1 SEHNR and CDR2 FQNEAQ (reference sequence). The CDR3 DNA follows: TGTGCCAGCAGGAACAGGGGAGGAGAAAAACTGTTTTTT. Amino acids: CASRNRGGEKLFF. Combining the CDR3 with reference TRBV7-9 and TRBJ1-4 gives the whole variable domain DTGVSQNPRHKITKRGQNVTFRCDPISEHNRLYWYRQTLGQGPEFLTYFQNEAQLEKSRLLSDRFSAERPKGSFSTLEIQRTEQGDSAMYLCASRNRGGEKLFFGSGTQLSVL.

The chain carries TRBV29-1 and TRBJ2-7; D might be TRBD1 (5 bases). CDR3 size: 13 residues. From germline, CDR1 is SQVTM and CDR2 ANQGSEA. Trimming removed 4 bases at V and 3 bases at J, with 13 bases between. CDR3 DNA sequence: TGCAGCGTTGGTTTGGGGCAGAGCTACGAGCAGTACTTC. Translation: CSVGLGQSYEQYF.

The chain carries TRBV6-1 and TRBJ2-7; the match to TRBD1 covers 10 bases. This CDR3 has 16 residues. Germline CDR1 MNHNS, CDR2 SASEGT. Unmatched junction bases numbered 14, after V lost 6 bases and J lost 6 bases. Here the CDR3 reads CASRRSRDRGPGEQYF. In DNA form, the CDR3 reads TGTGCCAGCAGACGTAGCCGGGACAGGGGTCCGGGCGAGCAGTACTTC.

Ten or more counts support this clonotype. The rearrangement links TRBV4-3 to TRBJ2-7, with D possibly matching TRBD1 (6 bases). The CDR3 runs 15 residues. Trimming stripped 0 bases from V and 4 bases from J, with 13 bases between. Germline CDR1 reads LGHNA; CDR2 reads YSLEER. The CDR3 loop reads CASSQDRRGKYEQYF. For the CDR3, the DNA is TGCGCCAGCAGCCAAGATAGAAGGGGGAAGTACGAGCAGTACTTC.

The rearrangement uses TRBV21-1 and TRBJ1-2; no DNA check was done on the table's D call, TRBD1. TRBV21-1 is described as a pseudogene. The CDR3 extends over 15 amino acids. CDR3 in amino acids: CASSKDLTGNFGYTF. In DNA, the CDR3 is TGTGCCAGCAGCAAAGATCTCACAGGGAACTTTGGCTACACCTTC.

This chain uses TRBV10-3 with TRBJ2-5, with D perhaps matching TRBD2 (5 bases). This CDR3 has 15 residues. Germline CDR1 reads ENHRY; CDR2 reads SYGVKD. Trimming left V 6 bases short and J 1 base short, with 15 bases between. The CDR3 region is CAISTDGVPQETQYF. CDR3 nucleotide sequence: TGTGCCATCAGCACTGACGGGGTTCCCCAAGAGACCCAGTACTTC.

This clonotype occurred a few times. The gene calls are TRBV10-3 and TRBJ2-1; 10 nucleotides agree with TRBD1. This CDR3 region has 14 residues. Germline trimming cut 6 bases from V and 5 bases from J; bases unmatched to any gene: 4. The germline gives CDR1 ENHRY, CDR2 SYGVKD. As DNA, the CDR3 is TGTGCCATCAGAGCCGGGACAGGGGACAATGAGCAGTTCTTC. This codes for CAIRAGTGDNEQFF.

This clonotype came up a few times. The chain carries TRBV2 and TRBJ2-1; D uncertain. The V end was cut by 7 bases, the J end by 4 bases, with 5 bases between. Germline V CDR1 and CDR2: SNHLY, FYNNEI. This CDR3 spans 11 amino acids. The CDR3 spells CASTEYNEQFF. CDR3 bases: TGTGCCAGCACAGAGTACAATGAGCAGTTCTTC.

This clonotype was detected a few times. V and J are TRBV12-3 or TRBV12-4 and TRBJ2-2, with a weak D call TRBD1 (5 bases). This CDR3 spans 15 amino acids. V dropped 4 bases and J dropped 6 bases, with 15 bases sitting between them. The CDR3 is CASSSDSKKAGELFF. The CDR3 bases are TGTGCCAGCAGTTCAGACAGTAAAAAGGCCGGGGAGCTGTTTTTT.

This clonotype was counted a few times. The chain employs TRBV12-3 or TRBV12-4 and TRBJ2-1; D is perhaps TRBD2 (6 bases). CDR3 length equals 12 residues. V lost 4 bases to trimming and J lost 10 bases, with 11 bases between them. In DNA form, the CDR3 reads TGTGCCAGCAGTTCCACGGCGGGGGAGCAGTTCTTC. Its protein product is CASSSTAGEQFF.

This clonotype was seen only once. The CDR3 nucleotides are TGCAGTGCTAGAAGTCTTACCAGACCTTCCTACAATGAGCAGTTCTTC. This translates into CSARSLTRPSYNEQFF. The gene calls are TRBV20-1 and TRBJ2-1; D unclear. Per the germline V gene, CDR1 is DFQATT and CDR2 is SNEGSKA (reference sequence). The CDR3 runs to 16 residues. Trimming pared 2 bases from V and 1 base from J, leaving 15 bases between.

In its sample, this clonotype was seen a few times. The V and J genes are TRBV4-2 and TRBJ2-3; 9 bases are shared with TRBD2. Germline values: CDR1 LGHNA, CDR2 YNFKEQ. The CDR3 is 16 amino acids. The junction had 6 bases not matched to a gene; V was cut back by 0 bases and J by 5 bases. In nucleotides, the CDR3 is TGTGCCAGCAGCCAAGATCTGGTACTAGCGGGAGATACGCAGTATTTT. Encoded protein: CASSQDLVLAGDTQYF.

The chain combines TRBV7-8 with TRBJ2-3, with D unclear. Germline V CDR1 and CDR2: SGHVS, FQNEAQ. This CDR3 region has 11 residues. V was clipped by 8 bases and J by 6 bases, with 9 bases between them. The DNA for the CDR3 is TGTGCCAGCGGCCGGCTGGATACGCAGTATTTT. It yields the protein CASGRLDTQYF. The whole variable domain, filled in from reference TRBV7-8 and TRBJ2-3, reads GAGVSQSPRYKVAKRGQDVALRCDPISGHVSLFWYQQALGQGPEFLTYFQNEAQLDKSGLPSDRFFAERPEGSVSTLKIQRTQQEDSAVYLCASGRLDTQYFGPGTRLTVL.